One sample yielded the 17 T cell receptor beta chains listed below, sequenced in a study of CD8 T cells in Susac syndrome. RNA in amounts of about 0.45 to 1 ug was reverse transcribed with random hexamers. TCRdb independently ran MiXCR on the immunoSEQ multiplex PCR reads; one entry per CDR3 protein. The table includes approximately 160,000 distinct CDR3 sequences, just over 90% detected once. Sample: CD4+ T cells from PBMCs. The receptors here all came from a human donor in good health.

CDR3 in amino acids: CASSSLDRPAYEQYF. The CDR3 DNA is TGCGCCAGCAGCTCCTTGGACAGGCCTGCCTACGAGCAGTACTTC. The V gene is TRBV5-1, the J gene TRBJ2-7, with TRBD1 matching over 7 bases. Germline V lookup: CDR1 SGHRS, CDR2 YFSETQ. The CDR3 is made up of 15 amino acids. Unmatched junction bases numbered 8, after V lost 3 bases and J lost 2 bases.

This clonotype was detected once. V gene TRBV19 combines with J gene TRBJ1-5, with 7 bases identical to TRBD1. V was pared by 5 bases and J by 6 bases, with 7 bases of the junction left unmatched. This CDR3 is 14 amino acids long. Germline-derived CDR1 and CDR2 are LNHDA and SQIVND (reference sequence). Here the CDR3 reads CASSVTGFSQPQHF. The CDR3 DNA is TGTGCCAGTAGTGTGACAGGGTTCAGTCAGCCCCAGCATTTT.

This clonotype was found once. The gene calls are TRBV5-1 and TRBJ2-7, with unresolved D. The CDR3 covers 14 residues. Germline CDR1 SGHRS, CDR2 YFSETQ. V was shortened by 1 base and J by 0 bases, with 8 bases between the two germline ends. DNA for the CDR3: TGCGCCAGCAGCTTGACATCGAGCTCCTACGAGCAGTACTTC. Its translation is CASSLTSSSYEQYF.

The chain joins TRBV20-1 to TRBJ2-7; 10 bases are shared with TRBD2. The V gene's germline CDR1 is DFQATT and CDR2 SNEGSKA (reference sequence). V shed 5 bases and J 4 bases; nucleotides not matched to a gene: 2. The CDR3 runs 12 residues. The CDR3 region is CSAGTSAYEQYF. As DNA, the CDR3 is TGCAGTGCTGGGACTAGCGCGTACGAGCAGTACTTC.

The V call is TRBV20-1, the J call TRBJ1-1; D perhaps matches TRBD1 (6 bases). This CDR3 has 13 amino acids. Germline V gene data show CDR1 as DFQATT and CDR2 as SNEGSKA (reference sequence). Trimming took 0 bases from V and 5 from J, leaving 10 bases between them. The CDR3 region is CSARDTGKTEAFF. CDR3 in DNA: TGCAGTGCTAGAGATACAGGGAAGACTGAAGCTTTCTTT.

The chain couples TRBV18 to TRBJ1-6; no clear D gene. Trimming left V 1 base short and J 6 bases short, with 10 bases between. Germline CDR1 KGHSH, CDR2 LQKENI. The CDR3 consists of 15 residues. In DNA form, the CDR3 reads TGTGCCAGCTCACCACAGGGTATACCTAATTCACCCCTCCACTTT. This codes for CASSPQGIPNSPLHF.

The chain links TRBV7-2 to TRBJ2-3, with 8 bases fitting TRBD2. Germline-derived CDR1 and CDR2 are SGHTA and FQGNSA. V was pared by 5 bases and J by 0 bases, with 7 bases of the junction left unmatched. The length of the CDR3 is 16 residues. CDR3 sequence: CASSRWGLGSTDTQYF. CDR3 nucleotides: TGTGCCAGCAGCCGCTGGGGACTAGGCAGCACAGATACGCAGTATTTT.

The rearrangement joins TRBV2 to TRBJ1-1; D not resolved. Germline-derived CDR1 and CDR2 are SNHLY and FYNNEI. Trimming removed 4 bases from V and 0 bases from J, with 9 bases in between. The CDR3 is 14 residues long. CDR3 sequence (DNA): TGTGCCAGCAGTGTGTTCGGCCTGAACACTGAAGCTTTCTTT. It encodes CASSVFGLNTEAFF.

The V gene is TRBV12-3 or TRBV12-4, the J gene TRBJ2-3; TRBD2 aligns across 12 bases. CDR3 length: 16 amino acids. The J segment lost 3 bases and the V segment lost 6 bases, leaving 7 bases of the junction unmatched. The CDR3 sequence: CASSLLLAGGTDTQYF. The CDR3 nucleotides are TGTGCCAGCAGCCTCCTCCTAGCGGGGGGGACAGATACGCAGTATTTT.

As DNA, the CDR3 is TGCAGTGCTAGAGACGGGACAGGGGGGGCTGGCTACACCTTC. It specifies CSARDGTGGAGYTF. V gene TRBV20-1 combines with J gene TRBJ1-2; 11 bases line up with TRBD1. The CDR3 has 14 residues. CDR1 and CDR2 from the germline V gene are DFQATT and SNEGSKA (reference sequence). The V and J ends lost 0 bases and 7 bases, in that order; junction bases with no gene match: 4.

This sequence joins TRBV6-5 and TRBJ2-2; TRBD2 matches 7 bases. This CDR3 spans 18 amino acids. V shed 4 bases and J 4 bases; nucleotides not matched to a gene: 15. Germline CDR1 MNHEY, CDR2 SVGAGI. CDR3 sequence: CASSSRVLGRETTGELFF. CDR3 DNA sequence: TGTGCCAGCAGTTCCCGGGTCCTAGGGCGGGAGACCACCGGGGAGCTGTTTTTT.

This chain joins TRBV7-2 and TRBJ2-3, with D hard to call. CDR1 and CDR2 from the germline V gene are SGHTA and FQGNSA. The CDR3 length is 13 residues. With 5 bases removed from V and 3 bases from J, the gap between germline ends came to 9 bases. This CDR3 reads CASSPYTTDTQYF. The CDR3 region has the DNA TGTGCCAGCAGCCCGTATACGACAGATACGCAGTATTTT. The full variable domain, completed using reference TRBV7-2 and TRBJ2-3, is GAGVSQSPSNKVTEKGKDVELRCDPISGHTALYWYRQSLGQGLEFLIYFQGNSAPDKSGLPSDRFSAERTGGSVSTLTIQRTQQEDSAVYLCASSPYTTDTQYFGPGTRLTVL.

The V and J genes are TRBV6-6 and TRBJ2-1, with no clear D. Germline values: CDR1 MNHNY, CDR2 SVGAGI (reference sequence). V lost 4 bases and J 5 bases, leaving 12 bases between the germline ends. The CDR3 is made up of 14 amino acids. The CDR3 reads CASSSGPSNNEQFF. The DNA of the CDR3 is TGTGCCAGCAGTTCAGGACCTTCGAACAATGAGCAGTTCTTC.

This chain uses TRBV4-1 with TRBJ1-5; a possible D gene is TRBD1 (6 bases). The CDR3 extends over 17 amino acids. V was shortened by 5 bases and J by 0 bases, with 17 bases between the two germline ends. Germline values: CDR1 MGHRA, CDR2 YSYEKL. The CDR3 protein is CASSDRGGGGSNQPQHF. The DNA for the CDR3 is TGCGCCAGCAGCGATCGTGGGGGCGGGGGTAGCAATCAGCCCCAGCATTTT.

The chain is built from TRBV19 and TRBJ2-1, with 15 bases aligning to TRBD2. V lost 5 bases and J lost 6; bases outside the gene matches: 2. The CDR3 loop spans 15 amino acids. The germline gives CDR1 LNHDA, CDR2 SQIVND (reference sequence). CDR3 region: CASSPGLAGGNEQFF. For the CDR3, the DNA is TGTGCCAGTAGTCCGGGACTAGCGGGGGGCAATGAGCAGTTCTTC.

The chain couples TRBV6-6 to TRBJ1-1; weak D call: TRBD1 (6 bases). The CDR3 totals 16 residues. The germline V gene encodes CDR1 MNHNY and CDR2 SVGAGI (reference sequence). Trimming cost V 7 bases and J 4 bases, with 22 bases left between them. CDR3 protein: CASTLTGSSLGTEAFF. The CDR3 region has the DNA TGTGCCAGCACCCTAACAGGGAGCTCACTAGGCACTGAAGCTTTCTTT.

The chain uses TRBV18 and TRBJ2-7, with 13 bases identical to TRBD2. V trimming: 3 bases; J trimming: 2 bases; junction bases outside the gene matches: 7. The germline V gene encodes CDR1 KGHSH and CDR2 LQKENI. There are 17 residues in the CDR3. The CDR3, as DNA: TGTGCCAGCTCACCTGGGACTAGCGGGGAGGTGGCCTACGAGCAGTACTTC. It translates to CASSPGTSGEVAYEQYF. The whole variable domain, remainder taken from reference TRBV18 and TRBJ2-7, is NAGVMQNPRHLVRRRGQEARLRCSPMKGHSHVYWYRQLPEEGLKFMVYLQKENIIDESGMPKERFSAEFPKEGPSILRIQQVVRGDSAAYFCASSPGTSGEVAYEQYFGPGTRLTVT.